Shown below are 5 T cell receptor beta chains from a single sample sequenced in a study of Tregs in tolerant kidney transplant recipients. The repertoire was sequenced with immunoSEQ multiplex PCR; TCRdb's copy has only in-frame clones and lacks some. Among some 88,000 clones, roughly 92% were seen once, and the ten largest hold over 3.5%. The sample was CD8+ T cells from blood. These receptors all come from a human donor in good health.

The V call is TRBV7-9, the J call TRBJ2-7; 10 nucleotides agree with TRBD2. V dropped 2 bases and J dropped 4; count of bases not matched to a gene: 11. CDR3 length: 17 amino acids. CDR1 is SEHNR, CDR2 FQNEAQ, per germline (reference sequence). The CDR3 DNA reads TGTGCCAGCAGCTTACCCACTAACGGACTAGCGGCATACGAGCAGTACTTC. Translated, it gives CASSLPTNGLAAYEQYF.

Regarding this clone: In the same sample, other DNA sequences code for this CDR3. The chain has TRBV27 and TRBJ1-2; a weak D match, TRBD1 (5 bases). Between the trimmed V and J ends, which lost 0 bases and 4 bases, there was a span of 9 bases. Germline V CDR1 and CDR2: MNHEY, SMNVEV (reference sequence). The CDR3 has 14 residues. CDR3 loop: CASSLSGVGYGYTF. DNA of the CDR3: TGTGCCAGCAGTTTATCAGGGGTTGGCTATGGCTACACCTTC.

The genes are TRBV4-2 and TRBJ2-5, with D maybe TRBD1 (5 bases). Germline V gene sequence: CDR1 LGHNA, CDR2 YNFKEQ. V shed 3 bases and J shed 4 bases, with 15 bases lying between them. The CDR3 totals 15 residues. The DNA for the CDR3 is TGTGCCAGCAGCCAGGAGACAGCCCTCCCAGAGACCCAGTACTTC. It codes for CASSQETALPETQYF.

V and J are TRBV27 and TRBJ2-3; a possible D gene is TRBD1 (6 bases). The germline V gene has CDR1 MNHEY and CDR2 SMNVEV (reference sequence). The CDR3 consists of 20 residues. V dropped 6 bases and J dropped 2 bases, with 30 bases sitting between them. CDR3 region: CASSGQREDWKTHYTDTQYF. CDR3 DNA sequence: TGTGCCAGCAGCGGACAGAGAGAAGATTGGAAAACGCATTACACAGATACGCAGTATTTT.

The gene calls are TRBV9 and TRBJ2-2; D unclear. From germline, CDR1 is SGDLS and CDR2 YYNGEE. V lost 1 base and J lost 4, with 8 bases in between. This CDR3 contains 14 residues. In DNA, the CDR3 is TGTGCCAGCAGCGTATTTCAGTTCACCGGGGAGCTGTTTTTT. Protein product: CASSVFQFTGELFF.